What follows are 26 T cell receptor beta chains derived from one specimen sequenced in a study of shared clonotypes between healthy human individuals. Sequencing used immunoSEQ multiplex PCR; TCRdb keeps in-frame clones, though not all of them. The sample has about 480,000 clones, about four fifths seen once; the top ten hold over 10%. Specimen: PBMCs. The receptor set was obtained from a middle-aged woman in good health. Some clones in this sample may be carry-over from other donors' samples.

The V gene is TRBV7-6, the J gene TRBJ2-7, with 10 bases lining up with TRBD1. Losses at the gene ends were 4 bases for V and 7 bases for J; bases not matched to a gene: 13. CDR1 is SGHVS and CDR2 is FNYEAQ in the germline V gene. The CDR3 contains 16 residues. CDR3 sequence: CASSSRVGTGDREQYF. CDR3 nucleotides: TGTGCCAGCAGCTCCCGGGTGGGGACAGGGGACCGGGAGCAGTACTTC.

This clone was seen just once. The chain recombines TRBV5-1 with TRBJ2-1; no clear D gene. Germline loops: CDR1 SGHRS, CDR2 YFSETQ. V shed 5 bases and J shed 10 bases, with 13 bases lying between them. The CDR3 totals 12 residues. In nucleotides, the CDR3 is TGCGCCAGCAGGCCCTCTACGTTGGAGCAGTTCTTC. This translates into CASRPSTLEQFF.

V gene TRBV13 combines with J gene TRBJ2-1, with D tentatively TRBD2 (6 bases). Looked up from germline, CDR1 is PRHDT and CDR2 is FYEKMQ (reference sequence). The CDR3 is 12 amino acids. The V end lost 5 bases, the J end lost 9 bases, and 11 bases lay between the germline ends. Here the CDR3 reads CASSPPGSEQFF. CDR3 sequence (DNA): TGTGCCAGCAGCCCCCCCGGGAGTGAGCAGTTCTTC.

Written as DNA, the CDR3 is TGTGCCAGCAGCATGGACAGAAACTCTGGAAACACCATATATTTT. Amino acids: CASSMDRNSGNTIYF. J is TRBJ1-3 and V is TRBV6-1; a possible D gene is TRBD1 (6 bases). Per germline, CDR1 MNHNS and CDR2 SASEGT. The CDR3 spans 15 residues. Trimming left V 6 bases short and J 0 bases short, with 12 bases between.

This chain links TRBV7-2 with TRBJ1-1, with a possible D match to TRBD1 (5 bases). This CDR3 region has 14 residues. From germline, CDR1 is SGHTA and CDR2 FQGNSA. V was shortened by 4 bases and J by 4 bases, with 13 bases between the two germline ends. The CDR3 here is CASSSLSGGTEAFF. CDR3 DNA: TGTGCCAGCAGCTCTCTCTCGGGGGGCACTGAAGCTTTCTTT. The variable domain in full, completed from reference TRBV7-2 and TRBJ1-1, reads GAGVSQSPSNKVTEKGKDVELRCDPISGHTALYWYRQSLGQGLEFLIYFQGNSAPDKSGLPSDRFSAERTGGSVSTLTIQRTQQEDSAVYLCASSSLSGGTEAFFGQGTRLTVV.

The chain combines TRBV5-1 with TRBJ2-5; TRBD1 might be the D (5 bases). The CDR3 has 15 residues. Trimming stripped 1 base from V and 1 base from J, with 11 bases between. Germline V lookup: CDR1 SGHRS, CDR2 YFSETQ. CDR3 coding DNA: TGCGCCAGCAGCTTGACGCAGGGCCGCCAAGAGACCCAGTACTTC. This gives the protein CASSLTQGRQETQYF.

The CDR3 protein is CASSLGDRCYEQYF. The DNA for the CDR3 is TGTGCCAGCAGCTTAGGGGACCGATGCTACGAGCAGTACTTC. The chain is built from TRBV11-3 and TRBJ2-5; D may correspond to TRBD1 or TRBD2 (5 bases each). The end of the DNA aligns better with TRBJ2-7, so the J call may be wrong. The CDR3 has 14 residues. Looked up from germline, CDR1 is SGHNT and CDR2 is YENEEA.

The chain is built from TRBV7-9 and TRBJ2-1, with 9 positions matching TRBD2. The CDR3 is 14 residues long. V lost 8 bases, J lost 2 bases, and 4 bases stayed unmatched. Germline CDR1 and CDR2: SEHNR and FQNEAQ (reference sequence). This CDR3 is CASQIAGAYNEQFF. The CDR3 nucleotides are TGTGCCAGCCAAATAGCGGGAGCCTACAATGAGCAGTTCTTC.

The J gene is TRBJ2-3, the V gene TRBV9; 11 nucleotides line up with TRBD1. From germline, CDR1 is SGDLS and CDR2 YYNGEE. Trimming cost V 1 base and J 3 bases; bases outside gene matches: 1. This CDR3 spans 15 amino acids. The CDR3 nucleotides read TGTGCCAGCAGCGTAAGGGACAGGGGGACAGATACGCAGTATTTT. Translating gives CASSVRDRGTDTQYF.

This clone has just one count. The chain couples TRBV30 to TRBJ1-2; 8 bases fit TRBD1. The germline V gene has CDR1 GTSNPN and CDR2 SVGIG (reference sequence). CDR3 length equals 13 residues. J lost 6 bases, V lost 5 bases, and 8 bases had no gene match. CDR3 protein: CAWAPGQVHGYTF. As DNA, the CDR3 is TGTGCCTGGGCTCCGGGACAGGTCCATGGCTACACCTTC.

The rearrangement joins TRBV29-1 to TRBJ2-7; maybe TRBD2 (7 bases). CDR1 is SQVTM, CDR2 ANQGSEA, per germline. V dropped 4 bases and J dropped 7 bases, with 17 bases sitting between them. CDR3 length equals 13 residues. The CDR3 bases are TGCAGCGTTGTGTCGGGGGGCGCGGGTGAGCAGTACTTC. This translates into CSVVSGGAGEQYF.

This CDR3 reads CASSLNRVAGELFF. CDR3 DNA: TGTGCCAGCAGCTTAAATCGGGTCGCCGGGGAGCTGTTTTTT. The chain links TRBV7-3 to TRBJ2-2; no firm D call. Germline V gene sequence: CDR1 SGHTA, CDR2 FQGTGA. V shed 1 base and J shed 6 bases, with 9 bases lying between them. The CDR3 totals 14 residues.

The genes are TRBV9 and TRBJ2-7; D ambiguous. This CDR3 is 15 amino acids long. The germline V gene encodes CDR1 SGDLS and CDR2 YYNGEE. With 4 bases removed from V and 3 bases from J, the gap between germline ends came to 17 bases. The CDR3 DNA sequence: TGTGCCAGCAGCACAAGACAACCCCTCGGCTACGAGCAGTACTTC. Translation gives CASSTRQPLGYEQYF.

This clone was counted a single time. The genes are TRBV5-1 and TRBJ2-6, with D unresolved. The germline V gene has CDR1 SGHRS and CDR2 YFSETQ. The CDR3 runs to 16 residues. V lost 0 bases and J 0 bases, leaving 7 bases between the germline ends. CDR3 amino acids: CASSLVLGSGANVLTF. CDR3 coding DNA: TGCGCCAGCAGCTTGGTATTGGGCTCTGGGGCCAACGTCCTGACTTTC.

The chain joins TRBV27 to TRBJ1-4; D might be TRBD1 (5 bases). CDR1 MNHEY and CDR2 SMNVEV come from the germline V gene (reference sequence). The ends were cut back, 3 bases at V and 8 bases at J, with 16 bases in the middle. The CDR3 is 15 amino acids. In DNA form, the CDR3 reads TGTGCCAGCAGTTTTGGTCAGGGAATGGGCGAAAAACTGTTTTTT. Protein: CASSFGQGMGEKLFF.

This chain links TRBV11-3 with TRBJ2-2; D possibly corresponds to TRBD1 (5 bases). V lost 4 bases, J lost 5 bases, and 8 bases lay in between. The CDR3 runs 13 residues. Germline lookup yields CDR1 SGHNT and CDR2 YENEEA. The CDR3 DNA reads TGTGCCAGCAGCTCCCAGGGAACCGGGGAGCTGTTTTTT. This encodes CASSSQGTGELFF. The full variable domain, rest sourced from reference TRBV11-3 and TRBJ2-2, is EAGVVQSPRYKIIEKKQPVAFWCNPISGHNTLYWYLQNLGQGPELLIRYENEEAVDDSQLPKDRFSAERLKGVDSTLKIQPAELGDSAVYLCASSSQGTGELFFGEGSRLTVL.

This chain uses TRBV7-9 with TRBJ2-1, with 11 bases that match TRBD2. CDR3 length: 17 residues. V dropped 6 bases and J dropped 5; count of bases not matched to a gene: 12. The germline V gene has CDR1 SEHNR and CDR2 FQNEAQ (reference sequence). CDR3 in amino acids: CASRTISGRARDNEQFF. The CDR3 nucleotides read TGTGCCAGCAGAACAATTAGCGGGAGGGCCAGGGACAATGAGCAGTTCTTC.

Here the CDR3 DNA reads TGTGCCAGTAGGGAACTAGCGGGAGGTAGTCATGAGCAGTTCTTC. It yields the protein CASRELAGGSHEQFF. The chain joins TRBV19 to TRBJ2-1; 12 positions match TRBD2. The CDR3 is 15 residues long. Germline loops: CDR1 LNHDA, CDR2 SQIVND (reference sequence). After removal of 6 bases from V and 8 bases from J, the junction contained 8 bases not matched to a gene.

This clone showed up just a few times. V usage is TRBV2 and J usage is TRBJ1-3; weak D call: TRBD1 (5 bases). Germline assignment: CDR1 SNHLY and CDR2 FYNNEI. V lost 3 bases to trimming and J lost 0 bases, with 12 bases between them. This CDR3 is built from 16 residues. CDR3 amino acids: CASSDPGRSSGNTIYF. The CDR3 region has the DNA TGTGCCAGCAGTGACCCGGGACGGAGCTCTGGAAACACCATATATTTT.

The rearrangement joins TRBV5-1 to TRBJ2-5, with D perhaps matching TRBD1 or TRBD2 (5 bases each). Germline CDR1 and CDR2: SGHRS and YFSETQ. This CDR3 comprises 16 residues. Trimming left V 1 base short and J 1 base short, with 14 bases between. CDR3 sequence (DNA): TGCGCCAGCAGCTTGACCGGGGACCCTACCCAAGAGACCCAGTACTTC. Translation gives CASSLTGDPTQETQYF.

The CDR3 DNA follows: TGTGCCAGCAGCCCCTCAATAGCGGGAGGGCCACGGAATGAGCAGTTCTTC. It translates to CASSPSIAGGPRNEQFF. This rearrangement joins TRBV5-4 to TRBJ2-1; 11 positions match TRBD2. V dropped 4 bases and J dropped 7; count of bases not matched to a gene: 13. CDR1 is SGHNT and CDR2 is YYREEE in the germline V gene (reference sequence). The CDR3 is 17 amino acids.

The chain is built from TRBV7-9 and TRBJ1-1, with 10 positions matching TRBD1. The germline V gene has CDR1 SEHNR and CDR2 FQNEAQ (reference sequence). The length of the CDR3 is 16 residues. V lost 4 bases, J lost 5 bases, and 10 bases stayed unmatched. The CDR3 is CASSSHRTGGRTEAFF. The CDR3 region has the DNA TGTGCCAGCAGCTCCCATAGGACAGGGGGGAGGACTGAAGCTTTCTTT. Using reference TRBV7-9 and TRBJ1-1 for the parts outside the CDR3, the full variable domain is DTGVSQNPRHKITKRGQNVTFRCDPISEHNRLYWYRQTLGQGPEFLTYFQNEAQLEKSRLLSDRFSAERPKGSFSTLEIQRTEQGDSAMYLCASSSHRTGGRTEAFFGQGTRLTVV.

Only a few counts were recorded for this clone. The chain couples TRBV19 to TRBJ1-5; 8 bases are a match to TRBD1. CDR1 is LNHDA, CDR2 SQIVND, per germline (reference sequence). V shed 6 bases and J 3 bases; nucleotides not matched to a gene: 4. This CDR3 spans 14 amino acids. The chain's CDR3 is CASRVTGDNQPQHF. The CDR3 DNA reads TGTGCCAGTAGGGTGACAGGGGACAATCAGCCCCAGCATTTT.

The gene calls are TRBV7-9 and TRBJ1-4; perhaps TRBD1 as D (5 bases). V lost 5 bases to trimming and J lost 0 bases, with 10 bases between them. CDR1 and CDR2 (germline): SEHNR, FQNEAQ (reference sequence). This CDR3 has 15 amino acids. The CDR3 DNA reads TGTGCCAGCAGCCGGGGGTCCGCAACTAATGAAAAACTGTTTTTT. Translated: CASSRGSATNEKLFF.

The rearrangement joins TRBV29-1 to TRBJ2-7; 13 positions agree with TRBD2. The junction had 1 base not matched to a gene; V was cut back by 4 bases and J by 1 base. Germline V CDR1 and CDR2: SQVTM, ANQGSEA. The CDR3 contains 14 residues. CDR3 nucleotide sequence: TGCAGCGTTGGGGGACTAGCGGGATCCTACGAGCAGTACTTC. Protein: CSVGGLAGSYEQYF.

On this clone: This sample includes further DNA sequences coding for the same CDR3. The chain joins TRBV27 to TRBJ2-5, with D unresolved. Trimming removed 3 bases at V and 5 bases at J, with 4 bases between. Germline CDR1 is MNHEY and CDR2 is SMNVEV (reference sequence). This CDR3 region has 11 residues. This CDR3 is CASSLGETQYF. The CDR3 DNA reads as TGTGCCAGCAGTTTGGGGGAGACCCAGTACTTC.